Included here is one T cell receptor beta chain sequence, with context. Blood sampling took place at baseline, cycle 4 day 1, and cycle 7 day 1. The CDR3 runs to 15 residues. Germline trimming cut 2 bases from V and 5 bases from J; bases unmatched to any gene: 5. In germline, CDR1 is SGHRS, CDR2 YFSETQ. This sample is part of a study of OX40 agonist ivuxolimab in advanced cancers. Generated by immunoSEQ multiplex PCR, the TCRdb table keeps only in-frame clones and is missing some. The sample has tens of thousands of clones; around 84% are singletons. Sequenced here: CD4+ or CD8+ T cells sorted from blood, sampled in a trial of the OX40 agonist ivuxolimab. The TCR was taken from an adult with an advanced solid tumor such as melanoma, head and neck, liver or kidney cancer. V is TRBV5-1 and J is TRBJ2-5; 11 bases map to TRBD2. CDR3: CASSLEGLADETQYF. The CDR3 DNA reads TGCGCCAGCAGCTTAGAGGGACTAGCGGACGAGACCCAGTACTTC.